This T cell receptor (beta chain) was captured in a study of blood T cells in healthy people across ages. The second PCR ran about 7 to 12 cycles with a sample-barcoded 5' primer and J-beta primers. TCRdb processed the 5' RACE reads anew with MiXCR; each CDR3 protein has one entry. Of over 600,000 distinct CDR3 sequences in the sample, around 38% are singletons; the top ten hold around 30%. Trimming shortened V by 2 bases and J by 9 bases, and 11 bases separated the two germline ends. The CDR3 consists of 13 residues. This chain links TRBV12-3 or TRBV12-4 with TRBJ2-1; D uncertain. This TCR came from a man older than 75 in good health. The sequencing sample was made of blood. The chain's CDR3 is CASSLFENSEQFF. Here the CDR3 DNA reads TGTGCCAGCAGTTTATTTGAGAACAGTGAGCAGTTCTTC.